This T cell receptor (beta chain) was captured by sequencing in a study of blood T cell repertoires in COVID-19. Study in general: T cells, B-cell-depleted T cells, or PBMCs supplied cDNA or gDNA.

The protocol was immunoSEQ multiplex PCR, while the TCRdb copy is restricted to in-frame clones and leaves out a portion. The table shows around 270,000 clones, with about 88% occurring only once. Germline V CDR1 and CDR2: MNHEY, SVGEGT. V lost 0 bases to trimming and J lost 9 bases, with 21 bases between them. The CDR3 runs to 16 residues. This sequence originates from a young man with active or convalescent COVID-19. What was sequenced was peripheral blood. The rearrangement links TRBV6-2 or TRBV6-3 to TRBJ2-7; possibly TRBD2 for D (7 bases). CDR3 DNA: TGTGCCAGCAGTTACTCGAGCGGCGGGGGCCCAGATGGGCAGTACTTC. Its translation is CASSYSSGGGPDGQYF.